Sequencing of this T cell receptor (beta chain) was carried out in a study of blood T cell repertoires in COVID-19. The CDR3 has 14 residues. The V and J ends lost 0 bases and 9 bases, in that order; junction bases with no gene match: 7. Germline V gives CDR1 KGHSH, CDR2 LQKENI. Data came from immunoSEQ multiplex PCR; TCRdb stores just in-frame clones and leaves some out. In the table there are 45,000 to 65,000 clones, 81% of which are singletons. The V gene is TRBV18, the J gene TRBJ2-7, with 8 bases matching TRBD2. Material: peripheral blood. The receptor was derived from a woman at least 80 years old with COVID-19, enrolled during active disease. Here the CDR3 reads CASSPPSAGDRQYF. The DNA for the CDR3 is TGTGCCAGCTCACCACCTTCAGCGGGAGATCGGCAGTACTTC.